One sample yielded the 23 T cell receptor beta chains listed below, sequenced in a study of cytomegalovirus exposure and HLA in healthy donors. Primers included in the PCR were 60 Vbeta and 13 Jbeta primers. Generated by immunoSEQ multiplex PCR, the TCRdb table keeps only in-frame clones and is missing some. The table lists fewer than 130,000 clones, approximately 80% of them singletons. The sequencing input was PBMCs. These receptors were collected from a man aged 30-40 years in good health and CMV-seropositive.

This chain joins TRBV19 and TRBJ2-5; the match to TRBD2 covers 8 bases. The V gene's germline CDR1 is LNHDA and CDR2 SQIVND (reference sequence). After removal of 5 bases from V and 1 base from J, the junction contained 6 bases not matched to a gene. The CDR3 extends over 15 amino acids. Written as DNA, the CDR3 is TGTGCCAGTAGTCCCCGGGAGGGGGTCCAAGAGACCCAGTACTTC. It is translated as CASSPREGVQETQYF.

The chain links TRBV15 to TRBJ1-5; the D gene is possibly TRBD1 (6 bases). The CDR3 length is 15 residues. The germline CDR1 and CDR2 sequences are LNHNV and YYDKDF (reference sequence). The V and J ends lost 0 bases and 8 bases respectively, with 14 bases between them. CDR3 residues: CATSRDLGAGKPQHF. The CDR3 nucleotides are TGTGCCACCAGCAGAGATTTGGGGGCAGGGAAGCCCCAGCATTTT.

This clone appeared a few times. The V and J genes are TRBV4-1 and TRBJ2-7; no definite D call. The length of the CDR3 is 13 residues. The germline CDR1 and CDR2 sequences are MGHRA and YSYEKL. The V end lost 0 bases, the J end lost 0 bases, and 3 bases lay between the germline ends. CDR3 DNA: TGCGCCAGCAGCCAAGACAGCTCCTACGAGCAGTACTTC. As protein: CASSQDSSYEQYF.

V is TRBV25-1 and J is TRBJ2-1, with 8 positions matching TRBD1. The trim removed 5 bases at V and 3 bases at J, leaving 6 bases unmatched. The CDR3 runs to 15 residues. CDR1 and CDR2 from the germline V gene are MGHDK and SYGVNS. The CDR3 sequence is CASSRGTGDYNEQFF. Here the CDR3 DNA reads TGTGCCAGCAGTAGAGGGACAGGAGACTACAATGAGCAGTTCTTC.

The genes are TRBV4-3 and TRBJ1-6; 8 nucleotides match TRBD1. Losses at the gene ends were 1 base for V and 7 bases for J; bases not matched to a gene: 6. Germline values: CDR1 LGHNA, CDR2 YSLEER. CDR3 size: 16 residues. CDR3 protein: CASSQGAGGWNSPLHF. Here the CDR3 DNA reads TGCGCCAGCAGCCAAGGGGCAGGGGGCTGGAATTCACCCCTCCACTTT.

The rearrangement links TRBV19 to TRBJ2-3, with TRBD2 as a possible D gene (5 bases). V lost 5 bases and J lost 2, with 14 bases in between. CDR1 is LNHDA, CDR2 SQIVND, per germline (reference sequence). The CDR3 is 15 residues long. The CDR3 DNA follows: TGTGCCAGTAGTCCTACTAGGTCAGACACAGATACGCAGTATTTT. This sequence encodes CASSPTRSDTDTQYF.

The chain recombines TRBV7-2 with TRBJ1-2, with 11 bases fitting TRBD1. V lost 4 bases to trimming and J lost 0 bases; unmatched junction nucleotides: 4. This CDR3 has 16 residues. Germline lookup yields CDR1 SGHTA and CDR2 FQGNSA. Written as DNA, the CDR3 is TGTGCCAGCAGCTGGGACAGGGGGACAGCTAACTATGGCTACACCTTC. It codes for CASSWDRGTANYGYTF.

The chain joins TRBV10-3 to TRBJ2-7, with 8 bases fitting TRBD2. The CDR3 runs 16 residues. Per germline, CDR1 ENHRY and CDR2 SYGVKD. Trimming removed 2 bases from V and 5 bases from J; junction bases left unmatched: 11. CDR3 region: CAISETSGGRLHEQYF. The CDR3 region has the DNA TGTGCCATCAGTGAGACTAGCGGAGGGCGCCTCCACGAGCAGTACTTC.

The rearrangement uses TRBV11-2 and TRBJ2-3, with D possibly TRBD2 on 6 matching bases. The germline V and J ends were trimmed by 6 bases and 2 bases, with 18 bases remaining between them. The CDR3 is 16 amino acids. Germline lookup yields CDR1 SGHAT and CDR2 FQNNGV. CDR3 coding DNA: TGTGCCAGCAGAAGAGGCGGGGATTTTATCACAGATACGCAGTATTTT. This codes for CASRRGGDFITDTQYF.

The V and J genes are TRBV30 and TRBJ1-4, with 9 bases lining up with TRBD1. The CDR3 is 16 residues long. V shed 0 bases and J 8 bases; nucleotides not matched to a gene: 10. Germline CDR1 and CDR2: GTSNPN and SVGIG (reference sequence). In DNA form, the CDR3 reads TGTGCCTGGAGTGTACCTAACAGGGGGCGGGGGGAAAAACTGTTTTTT. Residues: CAWSVPNRGRGEKLFF.

V gene TRBV5-5 combines with J gene TRBJ2-7; D remains unclear. There are 15 residues in the CDR3. Germline values: CDR1 SGHKS, CDR2 YYEKEE (reference sequence). V lost 0 bases and J lost 5, with 15 bases in between. CDR3 in DNA: TGTGCCAGCAGCTTGGTCGGTCCCGGGTGGGACGAGCAGTACTTC. It specifies CASSLVGPGWDEQYF.

V is TRBV6-5 and J is TRBJ2-7; 8 nucleotides match TRBD1. Germline loops: CDR1 MNHEY, CDR2 SVGAGI. The CDR3 runs 14 residues. V was pared by 7 bases and J by 2 bases, with 7 bases of the junction left unmatched. The chain's CDR3 is CASIKKDRAYEQYF. The CDR3 DNA sequence: TGTGCCAGCATAAAGAAGGACAGGGCCTACGAGCAGTACTTC.

The chain joins TRBV19 to TRBJ1-3; 12 bases fit TRBD1. The junction had 7 bases not matched to a gene; V was cut back by 7 bases and J by 0 bases. Germline CDR1 is LNHDA and CDR2 is SQIVND (reference sequence). The CDR3 is made up of 17 amino acids. CDR3 sequence: CASKRDRGPLSGNTIYF. The CDR3 DNA reads as TGTGCCAGTAAGAGGGACAGGGGGCCCCTCTCTGGAAACACCATATATTTT.

The J gene is TRBJ1-6, the V gene TRBV5-1, with 7 nucleotides matching TRBD1. CDR3 length: 15 residues. J was trimmed by 8 bases and V by 2 bases; bases with no gene match: 7. The V gene's germline CDR1 is SGHRS and CDR2 YFSETQ. The CDR3 region has the DNA TGCGCCAGCAGCTTAAGGACAGGCGGTGATTCACCCCTCCACTTT. It codes for CASSLRTGGDSPLHF. Full variable domain (outside the CDR3, taken from reference TRBV5-1 and TRBJ1-6): KAGVTQTPRYLIKTRGQQVTLSCSPISGHRSVSWYQQTPGQGLQFLFEYFSETQRNKGNFPGRFSGRQFSNSRSEMNVSTLELGDSALYLCASSLRTGGDSPLHFGNGTRLTVT.

This rearrangement joins TRBV5-6 to TRBJ2-3; 10 bases are a match to TRBD1. This CDR3 is built from 17 residues. Trimming removed 3 bases from V and 3 bases from J; junction bases left unmatched: 10. Germline values: CDR1 SGHDT, CDR2 YYEEEE. CDR3 DNA sequence: TGTGCCAGCAGCTCAAGGACCGGGACAGGGGTAACAGATACGCAGTATTTT. It translates to CASSSRTGTGVTDTQYF.

Comment on this clone: At one boundary the junction diverges from the germline segment, which might be a read error. This chain joins TRBV7-9 and TRBJ1-2, with D possibly being TRBD1 (5 bases). Germline assignment: CDR1 SEHNR and CDR2 FQNEAQ (reference sequence). The CDR3 has 12 amino acids. CDR3: CSSSPHGGGYTF. As DNA, the CDR3 is TGTTCCAGCAGCCCCCACGGGGGTGGCTACACCTTC.

CDR3 nucleotides: TGTGCCAGCAGTTACTCGGAGGGTCCTTATGGCTACACCTTC. Its translation: CASSYSEGPYGYTF. The gene calls are TRBV6-5 and TRBJ1-2; D is unclear. The CDR3 extends over 14 amino acids. Trimming cost V 0 bases and J 5 bases, with 10 bases left between them. Germline V gives CDR1 MNHEY, CDR2 SVGAGI.

V usage is TRBV5-1 and J usage is TRBJ1-1; 10 positions match TRBD1. With V trimmed by 4 bases and J by 4 bases, 4 bases remained unmatched. CDR1 SGHRS and CDR2 YFSETQ come from the germline V gene. CDR3 length equals 14 residues. The DNA for the CDR3 is TGCGCCAGCAGCAGGGACAGGGGAGGCACTGAAGCTTTCTTT. It is translated as CASSRDRGGTEAFF.

This chain joins TRBV7-9 and TRBJ1-4; 8 bases are shared with TRBD1. The V and J ends lost 1 base and 1 base, in that order; junction bases with no gene match: 2. The germline V gene has CDR1 SEHNR and CDR2 FQNEAQ (reference sequence). The length of the CDR3 is 16 residues. CDR3 in amino acids: CASSLGTGRTNEKLFF. Here the CDR3 DNA reads TGTGCCAGCAGCTTAGGGACAGGGAGAACTAATGAAAAACTGTTTTTT.

The chain has TRBV23-1 and TRBJ2-7; D call uncertain. TRBV23-1 is given ORF status, its function remaining uncertain. V shed 0 bases and J shed 7 bases, with 7 bases lying between them. The CDR3 consists of 12 residues. DNA of the CDR3: TGCGCCAGCAGTCAATCGGCGAGGGAGCAGTACTTC. The encoded protein is CASSQSAREQYF.

V is TRBV18 and J is TRBJ2-1; D uncertain. Germline V CDR1 and CDR2: KGHSH, LQKENI. Trimming removed 3 bases at V and 5 bases at J, with 5 bases between. This CDR3 has 12 residues. The CDR3 DNA reads as TGTGCCAGCTCACCTTTAAACAATGAGCAGTTCTTC. Amino acid sequence: CASSPLNNEQFF. The full variable domain, completed using reference TRBV18 and TRBJ2-1, is NAGVMQNPRHLVRRRGQEARLRCSPMKGHSHVYWYRQLPEEGLKFMVYLQKENIIDESGMPKERFSAEFPKEGPSILRIQQVVRGDSAAYFCASSPLNNEQFFGPGTRLTVL.

The gene calls are TRBV6-5 and TRBJ2-6; 8 nucleotides match TRBD1. The CDR3 is 15 amino acids. Germline CDR1 reads MNHEY; CDR2 reads SVGAGI. Trimming took 6 bases from V and 3 from J; bases not matched to a gene: 4. The CDR3 bases are TGTGCCAGCAGCCAACAGGGGGGTGGGGCCAACGTCCTGACTTTC. As protein: CASSQQGGGANVLTF.

This sequence joins TRBV19 and TRBJ1-3; possible D gene TRBD1, 5 bases. V shed 7 bases and J shed 4 bases, with 17 bases lying between them. Germline CDR1 LNHDA, CDR2 SQIVND (reference sequence). The CDR3 spans 15 residues. The DNA for the CDR3 is TGTGCCAGTACTGTCGACAGACTAGTCGGAAACACCATATATTTT. Protein: CASTVDRLVGNTIYF.